The rows below give T cell receptor beta chains drawn from one sample of a study of T-cell memory formation after mild COVID-19. MiXCR was run by TCRdb on the 5' RACE reads, yielding one entry per CDR3 protein. The repertoire includes 250,000 to 300,000 distinct CDR3 sequences, approximately 8.4% of them detected once, and 20% to 25% sits in the top ten. Sequenced material: PBMCs or a T cell subset sorted from them (not recorded which). The receptors come from a man aged 18-30 years who had mild COVID-19 (a few samples of this study predate the infection). Cell type and time point are not known. Both conserved end residues are part of each CDR3. The order of the fields is V gene, clone size, J gene, D gene, CDR3 DNA, CDR3 protein. D genes are given only for firm matches. Size tells how often a clone was seen (once, few, many) or the class of an expanded clone, and some rows leave it out.

v_call: TRBV5-4; clone_size: few; j_call: TRBJ1-1; d_call: TRBD1; cdr3_nt: TGTGCCAGCAGGGAGGACAGGGGGAACACTGAAGCTTTCTTT; cdr3_aa: CASREDRGNTEAFF
v_call: TRBV19; clone_size: many; j_call: TRBJ2-1; d_call: TRBD2; cdr3_nt: TGTGCCAGTAGTATAACCCCGAGCGGGGCGAACAATGAGCAGTTCTTC; cdr3_aa: CASSITPSGANNEQFF
v_call: TRBV3-1; clone_size: .; j_call: TRBJ1-2; d_call: .; cdr3_nt: TGTGCCAGCAGCCAGGGTGAGAGCGGCTACACCTTC; cdr3_aa: CASSQGESGYTF
v_call: TRBV6-5; clone_size: few; j_call: TRBJ1-3; d_call: .; cdr3_nt: TGTGCCAGCAGACCGGCCTCTGGAAACACCATATATTTT; cdr3_aa: CASRPASGNTIYF
v_call: TRBV5-1; clone_size: many; j_call: TRBJ2-3; d_call: .; cdr3_nt: TGCGCCAGCAGCTCCCAAGGTCCGGCAGGAACGCAGTATTTT; cdr3_aa: CASSSQGPAGTQYF
v_call: TRBV6-6; clone_size: many; j_call: TRBJ2-2; d_call: .; cdr3_nt: TGTGCCACCGAGGGCGGGGAGCTGTTTTTT; cdr3_aa: CATEGGELFF
v_call: TRBV5-1; clone_size: few; j_call: TRBJ1-2; d_call: .; cdr3_nt: TGCGCCAGTAAGGACATTTACTATGGCTACACCTTC; cdr3_aa: CASKDIYYGYTF
v_call: TRBV7-2; clone_size: .; j_call: TRBJ1-2; d_call: .; cdr3_nt: TGTGCCAGCAGCTTCGGGTCTAACGATGGCTACACCTTC; cdr3_aa: CASSFGSNDGYTF
v_call: TRBV6-2/TRBV6-3; clone_size: .; j_call: TRBJ1-5; d_call: TRBD1; cdr3_nt: TGTGCCAGCAGGCCACAGGGGATGTATAGCAATCAGCCCCAGCATTTT; cdr3_aa: CASRPQGMYSNQPQHF
v_call: TRBV20-1; clone_size: many; j_call: TRBJ2-1; d_call: TRBD2; cdr3_nt: TGCAGTGTTCTTAGCGGGGGGGCCTACAATGAGCAGTTCTTC; cdr3_aa: CSVLSGGAYNEQFF
v_call: TRBV28; clone_size: .; j_call: TRBJ2-1; d_call: TRBD2; cdr3_nt: TGTGCCAGCAGTTTATTCCGGACTAGCGGGGCCGCTGTGCAGTTCTTC; cdr3_aa: CASSLFRTSGAAVQFF
v_call: TRBV27; clone_size: .; j_call: TRBJ2-5; d_call: .; cdr3_nt: TGTGCCAGCAGTAAACTAGAGGAGGGGACCCAGTACTTC; cdr3_aa: CASSKLEEGTQYF
v_call: TRBV3-1; clone_size: .; j_call: TRBJ2-4; d_call: TRBD2; cdr3_nt: TGTGCCAGCCGGGGACGGGCGGGGGGAAACATTCAGTACTTC; cdr3_aa: CASRGRAGGNIQYF
v_call: TRBV12-3/TRBV12-4; clone_size: few; j_call: TRBJ2-1; d_call: .; cdr3_nt: TGTGCCAGCAGTTTAGGGGAAACCTACAATGAGCAGTTCTTC; cdr3_aa: CASSLGETYNEQFF
v_call: TRBV9; clone_size: .; j_call: TRBJ1-2; d_call: .; cdr3_nt: TGTGCCAGCAGCGTAAGCGGGGGAAACTATGGCTACACCTTC; cdr3_aa: CASSVSGGNYGYTF
v_call: TRBV9; clone_size: few; j_call: TRBJ1-2; d_call: .; cdr3_nt: TGTGCCAGCAGCGTAGCCCGGCTAAACTATGGCTACACCTTC; cdr3_aa: CASSVARLNYGYTF
v_call: TRBV9; clone_size: .; j_call: TRBJ2-1; d_call: .; cdr3_nt: TGTGCCAGGTTGTACTCCTACAATGAGCAGTTCTTC; cdr3_aa: CARLYSYNEQFF
v_call: TRBV5-1; clone_size: few; j_call: TRBJ2-7; d_call: TRBD1; cdr3_nt: TGCGCCAGCAGCCCCTCGGGACAGGGGGCAGGCGAGCAGTACTTC; cdr3_aa: CASSPSGQGAGEQYF
v_call: TRBV5-1; clone_size: .; j_call: TRBJ2-3; d_call: TRBD2; cdr3_nt: TGCGCCAGCAGCACGGTCCCGGGACTAGCGGGGAGCACAGATACGCAGTATTTT; cdr3_aa: CASSTVPGLAGSTDTQYF
v_call: TRBV7-2; clone_size: many; j_call: TRBJ1-5; d_call: .; cdr3_nt: TGTGCCAGCAGCCAACCTGACCCCTATCAGCCCCAGCATTTT; cdr3_aa: CASSQPDPYQPQHF
v_call: TRBV4-3; clone_size: .; j_call: TRBJ1-6; d_call: .; cdr3_nt: TGCGCCAGCAGCCAAGTATCTCAGAATTCACCCCTCCACTTT; cdr3_aa: CASSQVSQNSPLHF
v_call: TRBV20-1; clone_size: .; j_call: TRBJ1-4; d_call: .; cdr3_nt: TGCAGTGCCATAGAAGGAGGGCTGAAACTGTTTTTT; cdr3_aa: CSAIEGGLKLFF
v_call: TRBV24-1; clone_size: few; j_call: TRBJ1-2; d_call: TRBD1; cdr3_nt: TGTGCCACCAGTGATCCGGGACAGGGGGCGTTGGGCTACACCTTC; cdr3_aa: CATSDPGQGALGYTF
v_call: TRBV7-8; clone_size: .; j_call: TRBJ1-5; d_call: .; cdr3_nt: TGTGCCAGCAGCTTCAGTAGCGGAAATTCGGGTCAGCCCCAGCATTTT; cdr3_aa: CASSFSSGNSGQPQHF
v_call: TRBV10-3; clone_size: .; j_call: TRBJ1-5; d_call: .; cdr3_nt: TGTGCCATCAGTTTGGGTCAGGGACAAAATCAGCCCCAGCATTTT; cdr3_aa: CAISLGQGQNQPQHF
v_call: TRBV10-1; clone_size: many; j_call: TRBJ2-5; d_call: .; cdr3_nt: TGCGCCAGCAGTGAGAGGAGGGTTGAGACCCAGTACTTC; cdr3_aa: CASSERRVETQYF
v_call: TRBV6-1; clone_size: few; j_call: TRBJ2-1; d_call: TRBD2; cdr3_nt: TGTGCCAGCAGTTTAGCGGGGGGCGGCAATGAGCAGTTCTTC; cdr3_aa: CASSLAGGGNEQFF
v_call: TRBV7-2; clone_size: few; j_call: TRBJ2-1; d_call: .; cdr3_nt: TGTGCCAGCAGCTTAGCAGGTGGTATAGAGTTCTTC; cdr3_aa: CASSLAGGIEFF
v_call: TRBV7-3; clone_size: many; j_call: TRBJ2-1; d_call: .; cdr3_nt: TGTGCCAGCAGCTTAATTGCCGGCCCCTACAATGAGCAGTTCTTC; cdr3_aa: CASSLIAGPYNEQFF
v_call: TRBV7-9; clone_size: .; j_call: TRBJ2-1; d_call: .; cdr3_nt: TGTGCCAGCAGCCCCCCTGGGGGTGTGGTCAATGAGCAGTTCTTC; cdr3_aa: CASSPPGGVVNEQFF
v_call: TRBV6-2/TRBV6-3; clone_size: few; j_call: TRBJ2-2; d_call: TRBD2; cdr3_nt: TGTGCCAGCGACCGGGACTACTACACCGGGGAGCTGTTTTTT; cdr3_aa: CASDRDYYTGELFF
v_call: TRBV7-2; clone_size: .; j_call: TRBJ2-2; d_call: .; cdr3_nt: TGTGCCAGCAGCAAGTATACCGGGGAGCTGTTTTTT; cdr3_aa: CASSKYTGELFF
v_call: TRBV5-4; clone_size: few; j_call: TRBJ2-3; d_call: TRBD1; cdr3_nt: TGTGCCAGCAGCGCGTGGCGGACAGGGGGCGCAGATACGCAGTATTTT; cdr3_aa: CASSAWRTGGADTQYF
v_call: TRBV30; clone_size: few; j_call: TRBJ2-3; d_call: .; cdr3_nt: TGTGCCTGGACGGACCAGTATTTT; cdr3_aa: CAWTDQYF
v_call: TRBV7-9; clone_size: many; j_call: TRBJ2-3; d_call: .; cdr3_nt: TGTGCCAGCAGCTTAGCGACCGGGCACACAGATACGCAGTATTTT; cdr3_aa: CASSLATGHTDTQYF
v_call: TRBV6-1; clone_size: many; j_call: TRBJ1-2; d_call: .; cdr3_nt: TGTGCCAGCAGGGACATCTTAAACTATGGCTACACCTTC; cdr3_aa: CASRDILNYGYTF
v_call: TRBV7-2; clone_size: many; j_call: TRBJ2-7; d_call: .; cdr3_nt: TGTGCCAGCAGCTTATACGGGGGAGAGCAGTACTTC; cdr3_aa: CASSLYGGEQYF
v_call: TRBV6-2/TRBV6-3; clone_size: few; j_call: TRBJ2-7; d_call: .; cdr3_nt: TGTGCCAGCAGTTACTCGACTGGCGGCGAGCAGTACTTC; cdr3_aa: CASSYSTGGEQYF
v_call: TRBV18; clone_size: few; j_call: TRBJ2-5; d_call: .; cdr3_nt: TGTGCCAGCTCACCGGTTTCAGAGACCCAGTACTTC; cdr3_aa: CASSPVSETQYF
v_call: TRBV6-5; clone_size: few; j_call: TRBJ2-5; d_call: .; cdr3_nt: TGTGCCAGCAGCGGCGGAAGGGAGACCCAGTACTTC; cdr3_aa: CASSGGRETQYF
v_call: TRBV11-2; clone_size: few; j_call: TRBJ2-5; d_call: TRBD2; cdr3_nt: TGTGCCAGCAGCTTTGGGACTAGCGGAGAGACCCAGTACTTC; cdr3_aa: CASSFGTSGETQYF
v_call: TRBV7-9; clone_size: many; j_call: TRBJ2-7; d_call: TRBD1; cdr3_nt: TGTGCCAGCAGCTTAGTCCTTCGGACAGGGCATCCCTACGAGCAGTACTTC; cdr3_aa: CASSLVLRTGHPYEQYF
v_call: TRBV7-2; clone_size: many; j_call: TRBJ1-4; d_call: TRBD1; cdr3_nt: TGTGCCAGCAGCTTTGGAGGGACAGCAACTAATGAAAAACTGTTTTTT; cdr3_aa: CASSFGGTATNEKLFF
v_call: TRBV9; clone_size: few; j_call: TRBJ2-2; d_call: .; cdr3_nt: TGTGCCAGCAGCGCAGCGACAGGAGAGAGGGGAACCGGGGAGCTGTTTTTT; cdr3_aa: CASSAATGERGTGELFF
v_call: TRBV5-1; clone_size: few; j_call: TRBJ2-5; d_call: TRBD1; cdr3_nt: TGCGCCAGCAGGGCGGGACAGGGCTCCCAAGAGACCCAGTACTTC; cdr3_aa: CASRAGQGSQETQYF
v_call: TRBV4-2; clone_size: many; j_call: TRBJ1-4; d_call: .; cdr3_nt: TGTGCCAGCAGCCAAAACACGGAAAAACTGTTTTTT; cdr3_aa: CASSQNTEKLFF
v_call: TRBV7-9; clone_size: .; j_call: TRBJ1-5; d_call: .; cdr3_nt: TGTGCCAGCAGCTTAGAAGTCTCCAATCAGCCCCAGCATTTT; cdr3_aa: CASSLEVSNQPQHF
v_call: TRBV2; clone_size: few; j_call: TRBJ2-4; d_call: .; cdr3_nt: TGTGCCAGCAGTGCTACGCCGGTAACGAACATTCAGTACTTC; cdr3_aa: CASSATPVTNIQYF
v_call: TRBV7-2; clone_size: .; j_call: TRBJ2-2; d_call: .; cdr3_nt: TGTGCCAGCAGCTTAGCTGGTCGGGGGCTTAGGTCCGGGGAGCTGTTTTTT; cdr3_aa: CASSLAGRGLRSGELFF
v_call: TRBV12-3/TRBV12-4; clone_size: .; j_call: TRBJ2-3; d_call: .; cdr3_nt: TGTGCCAGCAGTTTAGTTGAGGGGTCAGATACGCAGTATTTT; cdr3_aa: CASSLVEGSDTQYF
v_call: TRBV9; clone_size: .; j_call: TRBJ1-2; d_call: .; cdr3_nt: TGTGCCAGCAGCGTAGACGGCAGCCAGGGGGGCTACACCTTC; cdr3_aa: CASSVDGSQGGYTF
v_call: TRBV6-5; clone_size: .; j_call: TRBJ1-1; d_call: .; cdr3_nt: TGTGCCAGCAGTTATGAGGGGCGACTCATTGAAGCTTTCTTT; cdr3_aa: CASSYEGRLIEAFF